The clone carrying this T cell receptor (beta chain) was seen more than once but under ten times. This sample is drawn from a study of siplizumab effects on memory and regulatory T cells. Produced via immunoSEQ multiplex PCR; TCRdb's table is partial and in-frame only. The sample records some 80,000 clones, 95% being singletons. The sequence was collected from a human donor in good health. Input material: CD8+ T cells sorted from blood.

Here the CDR3 DNA reads TGCGCCAGCAGCCATAGGAGCGTTGAGCAGTTCTTC. Protein product: CASSHRSVEQFF. The chain is built from TRBV4-1 and TRBJ2-1; D unresolved. This CDR3 comprises 12 residues. Germline lookup yields CDR1 MGHRA and CDR2 YSYEKL. Deletions cut 3 bases from V and 9 bases from J, with 9 bases between.